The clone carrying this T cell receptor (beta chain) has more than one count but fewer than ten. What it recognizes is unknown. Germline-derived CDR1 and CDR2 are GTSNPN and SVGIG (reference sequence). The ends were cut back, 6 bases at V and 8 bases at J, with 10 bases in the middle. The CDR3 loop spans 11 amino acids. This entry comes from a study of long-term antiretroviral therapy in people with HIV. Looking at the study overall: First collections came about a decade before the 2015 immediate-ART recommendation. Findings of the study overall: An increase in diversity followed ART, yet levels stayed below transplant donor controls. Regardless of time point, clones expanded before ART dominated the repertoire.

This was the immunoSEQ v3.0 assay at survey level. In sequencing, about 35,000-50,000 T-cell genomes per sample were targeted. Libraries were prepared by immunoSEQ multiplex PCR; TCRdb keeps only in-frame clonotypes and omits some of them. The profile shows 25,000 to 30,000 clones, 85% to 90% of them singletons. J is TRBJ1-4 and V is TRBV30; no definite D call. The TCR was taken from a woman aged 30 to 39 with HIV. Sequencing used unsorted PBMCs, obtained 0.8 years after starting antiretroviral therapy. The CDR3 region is CACAEGEKLFF. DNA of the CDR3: TGTGCCTGTGCGGAGGGCGAAAAACTGTTTTTT. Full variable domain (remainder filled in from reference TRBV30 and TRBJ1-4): SQTIHQWPATLVQPVGSPLSLECTVEGTSNPNLYWYRQAAGRGLQLLFYSVGIGQISSEVPQNLSASRPQDRQFILSSKKLLLSDSGFYLCACAEGEKLFFGSGTQLSVL.